The rows below give T cell receptor beta chains drawn from one sample of a study of blood T cell repertoires in COVID-19. TCRdb's table, derived via immunoSEQ multiplex PCR, lists solely in-frame clones and lacks some. The data show some 240,000 clones, with roughly 84% seen just once and more than 1.5% held by the top ten. Sequences were obtained from peripheral blood. All receptors derive from a woman aged 40 to 50 who had recovered from COVID-19. CDR3s include the opening cysteine and the closing phenylalanine or tryptophan. The order of the fields is V gene, J gene, clone size, D gene, CDR3 protein, CDR3 DNA. A D gene is named only where the DNA matches it firmly. The listing skips clone size in some rows; elsewhere it reads once, few, many or a size class.

TRBV28	TRBJ1-4	-	-	CASSSAGLTNEKLFF	TGTGCCAGCAGTTCGGCGGGGTTAACTAATGAAAAACTGTTTTTT
TRBV18	TRBJ1-1	-	-	CASSPQSLEAFF	TGTGCCAGCTCACCCCAAAGCTTAGAAGCTTTCTTT
TRBV7-9	TRBJ2-5	-	TRBD1	CASSFNRGETKETQYF	TGTGCCAGCAGCTTCAACAGGGGGGAAACAAAAGAGACCCAGTACTTC
TRBV5-1	TRBJ2-7	few	-	CASSLAGEGYEQYF	TGCGCCAGCAGCTTGGCAGGGGAGGGGTACGAGCAGTACTTC
TRBV15	TRBJ2-5	-	-	CATSRGRQETQYF	TGTGCCACCAGCAGAGGTCGGCAAGAGACCCAGTACTTC
TRBV6-5	TRBJ1-1	-	-	CASRYWSGDYTEAFF	TGTGCCAGCCGATACTGGTCCGGGGATTACACTGAAGCTTTCTTT
TRBV7-9	TRBJ1-4	-	TRBD1	CASSPGQGREKLFF	TGTGCCAGCAGCCCGGGACAGGGGAGGGAAAAACTGTTTTTT
TRBV30	TRBJ1-2	-	-	CAWRRRATSGYTF	TGTGCCTGGAGAAGGAGAGCAACTTCTGGCTACACCTTC
TRBV2	TRBJ1-5	-	-	CASRGGWASNQPQHF	TGTGCCAGCAGGGGGGGGTGGGCCAGCAATCAGCCCCAGCATTTT
TRBV15	TRBJ1-2	-	-	CATSRESGHGYTF	TGTGCCACCAGCAGAGAGTCCGGTCATGGCTACACCTTC
TRBV12-3/TRBV12-4	TRBJ1-1	-	TRBD1	CASSFRQGADNF	TGTGCCAGCAGTTTTAGACAGGGTGCGGACAACTTT
TRBV7-9	TRBJ1-6	-	TRBD1	CASSGNRDRHNSPLHF	TGTGCCAGCAGCGGAAACCGGGACAGACATAATTCACCCCTCCACTTT
TRBV28	TRBJ2-7	-	-	CASSPPFRSYEQYF	TGTGCCAGCAGTCCCCCCTTTAGGAGCTACGAGCAGTACTTC
TRBV28	TRBJ2-5	-	TRBD1	CASSFGSRGYGETQYF	TGTGCCAGCAGTTTTGGATCCAGGGGGTACGGAGAGACCCAGTACTTC
TRBV19	TRBJ1-1	-	-	CASPGPPDTEAFF	TGTGCCTCACCAGGCCCGCCAGACACTGAAGCTTTCTTT
TRBV3-1/TRBV3-2	TRBJ1-6	-	TRBD1	CASSLGQGHDSPLHF	TGTGCCAGCAGCCTCGGACAGGGGCATGATTCACCCCTCCACTTT